The 5 T cell receptor beta chains listed next were all sequenced from one sample in a study of blood T cell repertoires in COVID-19. Sequencing was performed with immunoSEQ multiplex PCR; in TCRdb, only in-frame clones are kept and a portion is missing. The repertoire holds approximately 270,000 clones, with 70% to 90% as singletons. Sequencing was done on a sample of PBMCs or T cells enriched from blood (not recorded which). The receptors derive from a man between 40 and 49 years old who had recovered from COVID-19.

The V call is TRBV14, the J call TRBJ2-2, with D possibly matching TRBD2 (6 bases). Per the germline V gene, CDR1 is SGHDN and CDR2 is FVKESK. V lost 5 bases and J 6 bases, leaving 19 bases between the germline ends. The CDR3 extends over 16 amino acids. CDR3 sequence: CASSYQGGGNAGELFF. As DNA, the CDR3 is TGTGCCAGCAGCTATCAAGGTGGAGGGAATGCCGGGGAGCTGTTTTTT.

This clone was observed once. DNA for the CDR3: TGTGCCTGGAGTTTTAGGGGACAGCGGTATGGCTACACCTTC. It specifies CAWSFRGQRYGYTF. This chain uses TRBV30 with TRBJ1-2, with TRBD1 matching over 7 bases. The CDR3 has 14 residues. The germline V gene has CDR1 GTSNPN and CDR2 SVGIG (reference sequence). V was clipped by 2 bases and J by 5 bases; unmatched bases: 8.

The chain recombines TRBV5-4 with TRBJ2-2; D uncertain. With 4 bases removed from V and 13 bases from J, the gap between germline ends came to 23 bases. Germline V gene lookup returns CDR1 SGHNT and CDR2 YYREEE (reference sequence). There are 15 residues in the CDR3. CDR3: CASSPDVLGSVGLFF. Written as DNA, the CDR3 is TGTGCCAGCAGCCCTGACGTGCTAGGTAGTGTGGGGCTGTTTTTT.

The J gene is TRBJ2-1, the V gene TRBV4-2; TRBD2 matches at 11 bases. The CDR3 is 16 amino acids. J gave up 2 bases and V 4 bases, and 4 bases lay outside the gene matches. In germline, CDR1 is LGHNA, CDR2 YNFKEQ. CDR3 sequence (DNA): TGTGCCAGCAGCCCCATACTAGCGGGAGCCTACAATGAGCAGTTCTTC. This codes for CASSPILAGAYNEQFF.

V gene TRBV28 combines with J gene TRBJ2-1; D gene uncertain. This CDR3 is built from 17 residues. The V end lost 2 bases, the J end lost 0 bases, and 14 bases lay between the germline ends. CDR1 is MDHEN and CDR2 is SYDVKM in the germline V gene. CDR3 amino acids: CASSLVFLRLSYNEQFF. As DNA, the CDR3 is TGTGCCAGCAGTTTAGTTTTCTTGCGGCTCTCCTACAATGAGCAGTTCTTC.